A single sample gave rise to the 32 T cell receptor beta chains below, sequenced in a study of T cells in localized non-small cell lung cancer. The assay was immunoSEQ multiplex PCR, and TCRdb's table has in-frame clones only and misses some. The sample yields under 40,000 clones, 93% seen once. The sample consisted of peripheral blood, taken before any cancer treatment. These TCRs come from a female donor over 55 with stage I lung adenocarcinoma.

The genes are TRBV18 and TRBJ2-6; 7 nucleotides agree with TRBD2. Germline loops: CDR1 KGHSH, CDR2 LQKENI. After removal of 4 bases from V and 1 base from J, the junction contained 1 base not matched to a gene. CDR3 size: 15 residues. In nucleotides, the CDR3 is TGTGCCAGCTCACTGGGAGGGTCTGGGGCCAACGTCCTGACTTTC. Its translation: CASSLGGSGANVLTF.

V usage is TRBV6-6 and J usage is TRBJ1-4, with 7 bases aligning to TRBD1. Germline CDR1 reads MNHNY; CDR2 reads SVGAGI (reference sequence). V was pared by 7 bases and J by 8 bases, with 7 bases of the junction left unmatched. This CDR3 region has 13 residues. The CDR3 sequence: CASNRGVREKLFF. The DNA for the CDR3 is TGTGCCAGCAACAGGGGAGTGAGAGAAAAACTGTTTTTT.

This clone was counted once. This chain joins TRBV5-1 and TRBJ1-5; D gene uncertain. The CDR3 covers 11 residues. Germline CDR1 SGHRS, CDR2 YFSETQ. Deletions cut 0 bases from V and 8 bases from J, with 3 bases between. The CDR3 sequence: CASSLAEPQHF. The CDR3, as DNA: TGCGCCAGCAGCTTGGCAGAGCCCCAGCATTTT.

The V call is TRBV28, the J call TRBJ2-1; D ambiguous. The germline V and J ends were trimmed by 5 bases and 3 bases, with 11 bases remaining between them. CDR1 is MDHEN, CDR2 SYDVKM, per germline. CDR3 length: 14 residues. CDR3 DNA sequence: TGTGCCAGCAGTGGGGTGGGCGACTACAATGAGCAGTTCTTC. Encoded protein: CASSGVGDYNEQFF.

V and J are TRBV30 and TRBJ1-2, with D unresolved. V gave up 0 bases and J gave up 8 bases, with 7 bases separating them. The CDR3 length is 11 residues. Germline V gene data show CDR1 as GTSNPN and CDR2 as SVGIG (reference sequence). In DNA form, the CDR3 reads TGTGCCTGGAGTGTGATGGGGGGCTACACCTTC. It yields the protein CAWSVMGGYTF.

Here the CDR3 DNA reads TGTGCCAGCAGTTTACCTTCCGTTTATGGCTACACCTTC. The encoded protein is CASSLPSVYGYTF. This chain links TRBV28 with TRBJ1-2; D ambiguous. The CDR3 is made up of 13 amino acids. Germline V gene lookup returns CDR1 MDHEN and CDR2 SYDVKM. V dropped 2 bases and J dropped 5 bases, with 9 bases sitting between them.

V and J are TRBV5-4 and TRBJ1-1, with D maybe TRBD1 (6 bases). The germline V gene has CDR1 SGHNT and CDR2 YYREEE (reference sequence). The CDR3 is made up of 15 amino acids. Trimming removed 0 bases from V and 1 base from J, with 10 bases in between. The CDR3 nucleotides read TGTGCCAGCAGCTTGGCGGGGGCCCAGAACACTGAAGCTTTCTTT. Amino acids: CASSLAGAQNTEAFF.

This sequence joins TRBV7-3 and TRBJ1-1; unclear D gene. Germline V gene data show CDR1 as SGHTA and CDR2 as FQGTGA. V shed 5 bases and J shed 4 bases, with 11 bases lying between them. The CDR3 runs to 13 residues. CDR3 loop: CASSSPGGTEAFF. CDR3 coding DNA: TGTGCCAGCAGCAGCCCGGGCGGCACTGAAGCTTTCTTT.

J is TRBJ1-2 and V is TRBV5-4, with D possibly being TRBD1 (6 bases). This CDR3 is built from 15 residues. The V end was cut by 4 bases, the J end by 4 bases, with 17 bases between. The germline gives CDR1 SGHNT, CDR2 YYREEE (reference sequence). The CDR3 DNA reads TGTGCCAGCAGCCTAGGTACAGGGCCCCTCTATGGCTACACCTTC. Its translation is CASSLGTGPLYGYTF.

The chain couples TRBV5-1 to TRBJ2-1; TRBD2 agrees at 9 bases. Looked up from germline, CDR1 is SGHRS and CDR2 is YFSETQ. The CDR3 is made up of 14 amino acids. The V segment lost 4 bases and the J segment 8 bases; nucleotides outside the gene matches: 7. The CDR3 is CASSLGTSTDEQFF. The DNA for the CDR3 is TGCGCCAGCAGCCTGGGGACTAGCACGGATGAGCAGTTCTTC.

The V and J genes are TRBV2 and TRBJ2-1, with 7 bases lining up with TRBD1. Per the germline V gene, CDR1 is SNHLY and CDR2 is FYNNEI. With 3 bases clipped from V and 2 bases from J, the junction kept 4 bases outside the gene matches. The CDR3 sequence is 15 residues long. The chain's CDR3 is CASSEGQSAYNEQFF. Written as DNA, the CDR3 is TGTGCCAGCAGTGAGGGACAGAGCGCCTACAATGAGCAGTTCTTC.

The rearrangement links TRBV28 to TRBJ1-2, with D unresolved. Trimming left V 9 bases short and J 4 bases short, with 12 bases between. The CDR3 length is 12 residues. In germline, CDR1 is MDHEN, CDR2 SYDVKM. The chain's CDR3 is CASSVGSYGYTF. The DNA for the CDR3 is TGTGCCAGTTCGGTGGGCTCCTATGGCTACACCTTC.

The chain couples TRBV25-1 to TRBJ1-4, with TRBD1 matching 9 bases. The V and J ends lost 4 bases and 7 bases, in that order; junction bases with no gene match: 7. This CDR3 region has 15 residues. Germline CDR1 reads MGHDK; CDR2 reads SYGVNS. The CDR3 bases are TGTGCCAGCAGTGTGGACCGGGACAGGGTTGAAAAACTGTTTTTT. Its translation is CASSVDRDRVEKLFF.

The V gene is TRBV29-1, the J gene TRBJ1-1, with TRBD1 matching 10 bases. Germline CDR1 is SQVTM and CDR2 is ANQGSEA. The CDR3 contains 13 residues. The ends lost 7 bases at V and 5 bases at J; junction bases unmatched: 7. Here the CDR3 reads CSGGQGGGTEAFF. The CDR3 nucleotides read TGCAGCGGCGGACAGGGGGGGGGAACTGAAGCTTTCTTT.

The chain carries TRBV6-5 and TRBJ2-3; D tentatively reads TRBD1 or TRBD2 (5 bases each). The CDR3 consists of 14 residues. Looked up from germline, CDR1 is MNHEY and CDR2 is SVGAGI. The V gene lost 5 bases and the J gene lost 4 bases, with 13 bases spanning the gap. The CDR3 DNA sequence: TGTGCCAGCAGTGCCTCGGGACCCCCAGATACGCAGTATTTT. This encodes CASSASGPPDTQYF.

The chain is built from TRBV19 and TRBJ1-4; 7 bases match TRBD1. CDR3 length equals 14 residues. After removal of 9 bases from V and 2 bases from J, the junction contained 6 bases not matched to a gene. Germline V lookup: CDR1 LNHDA, CDR2 SQIVND (reference sequence). The CDR3 spells CASRQGLTNEKLFF. The CDR3 nucleotides read TGTGCCAGCCGACAGGGCTTGACTAATGAAAAACTGTTTTTT.

The rearrangement links TRBV18 to TRBJ1-1; D is perhaps TRBD1 (6 bases). There are 15 residues in the CDR3. The germline V and J ends were trimmed by 0 bases and 1 base, with 9 bases remaining between them. Per the germline V gene, CDR1 is KGHSH and CDR2 is LQKENI. The CDR3 DNA reads TGTGCCAGCTCACCACCGAACAGGGCGAACACTGAAGCTTTCTTT. Translating it yields CASSPPNRANTEAFF.

This sequence joins TRBV7-2 and TRBJ2-7, with 7 bases that match TRBD1. CDR1 and CDR2 from the germline V gene are SGHTA and FQGNSA. The length of the CDR3 is 14 residues. V shed 1 base and J 3 bases; nucleotides not matched to a gene: 3. The CDR3 region has the DNA TGTGCCAGCAGCTTAGGGGGGACAGTCTACGAGCAGTACTTC. It codes for CASSLGGTVYEQYF.

The chain employs TRBV28 and TRBJ1-2; D may be TRBD1 (5 bases). Germline values: CDR1 MDHEN, CDR2 SYDVKM. This CDR3 spans 15 amino acids. Between the trimmed V and J ends, which lost 8 bases and 3 bases, there was a span of 19 bases. CDR3 sequence reads: CASRPEGTGHYGYTF. Here the CDR3 DNA reads TGTGCCAGCCGCCCAGAGGGGACCGGCCACTATGGCTACACCTTC.

This clone was seen a handful of times. This chain uses TRBV2 with TRBJ1-5; 7 bases line up with TRBD1. The J segment lost 6 bases and the V segment lost 6 bases, leaving 8 bases of the junction unmatched. Germline lookup yields CDR1 SNHLY and CDR2 FYNNEI. This CDR3 contains 14 residues. The CDR3 nucleotides are TGTGCCAGCAGAGCGCCTTCAGGGGGTCAGCCCCAGCATTTT. As protein: CASRAPSGGQPQHF.

This chain connects TRBV12-5 to TRBJ1-1, with D unclear. Germline CDR1 and CDR2: LGHNT and FRNRAP. The CDR3 runs 16 residues. Trimming pared 0 bases from V and 2 bases from J, leaving 13 bases between. The CDR3 bases are TGTGCTAGTGGTTTGGTAAGGATGGGCGGTAACACTGAAGCTTTCTTT. The encoded protein is CASGLVRMGGNTEAFF.

This clone was picked up one time. This CDR3 is CASSEGLAGVTDTQYF. CDR3 sequence (DNA): TGCGCCAGCAGTGAGGGACTAGCGGGGGTCACAGATACGCAGTATTTT. The gene calls are TRBV10-2 and TRBJ2-3, with TRBD2 matching 13 bases. The CDR3 has 16 residues. Trimming at V came to 2 bases and at J to 2 bases, leaving 1 base not matched to a gene. Germline CDR1 is WSHSY and CDR2 is SAAADI.

The chain employs TRBV6-5 and TRBJ2-3; no firm D call. Trimming cost V 4 bases and J 6 bases, with 14 bases left between them. Germline CDR1 MNHEY, CDR2 SVGAGI. The CDR3 totals 14 residues. CDR3: CASSWAGGRDTQYF. CDR3 DNA: TGTGCCAGCAGTTGGGCTGGCGGCCGGGATACGCAGTATTTT.

The genes are TRBV6-5 and TRBJ2-4; D unresolved. Trimming left V 8 bases short and J 4 bases short, with 12 bases between. The V gene's germline CDR1 is MNHEY and CDR2 SVGAGI. There are 13 residues in the CDR3. The CDR3 DNA reads TGTGCCAGCGGCGTTGACTGGAAAAACATTCAGTACTTC. This sequence encodes CASGVDWKNIQYF.

This chain uses TRBV6-1 with TRBJ1-1; D may be TRBD1 (5 bases). This CDR3 region has 13 residues. The ends were cut back, 6 bases at V and 4 bases at J, with 12 bases in the middle. The V gene's germline CDR1 is MNHNS and CDR2 SASEGT. The CDR3 here is CASRPTGGTEAFF. DNA of the CDR3: TGTGCCAGCAGGCCAACCGGGGGCACTGAAGCTTTCTTT.

The rearrangement joins TRBV7-9 to TRBJ1-2; no clear D gene. Germline V lookup: CDR1 SEHNR, CDR2 FQNEAQ (reference sequence). The V and J ends lost 1 base and 2 bases respectively, with 5 bases between them. This CDR3 comprises 13 residues. CDR3 nucleotide sequence: TGTGCCAGCAGCTTAGAAGGGAACTATGGCTACACCTTC. Protein sequence: CASSLEGNYGYTF.

The V call is TRBV29-1, the J call TRBJ1-1; D may be TRBD1 (5 bases). Germline lookup yields CDR1 SQVTM and CDR2 ANQGSEA. The CDR3 consists of 16 residues. Trimming took 0 bases from V and 1 from J, leaving 15 bases between them. In nucleotides, the CDR3 is TGCAGCGTTGAAGAGGAATACAGGCTGGGGAACACTGAAGCTTTCTTT. The encoded protein is CSVEEEYRLGNTEAFF.

CDR3 residues: CASSSPTQGTGEKLFF. In nucleotides, the CDR3 is TGTGCCAGCAGCTCCCCGACACAGGGTACGGGTGAAAAACTGTTTTTT. The chain recombines TRBV7-9 with TRBJ1-4; possibly TRBD1 for D (6 bases). Trimming removed 4 bases from V and 7 bases from J, with 19 bases in between. Germline CDR1 SEHNR, CDR2 FQNEAQ (reference sequence). The CDR3 has 16 amino acids.

As DNA, the CDR3 is TGCGCCAGCAGTGGGGGGGGTTTACAAACCAAACAAAACATTCAGTACTTC. Protein: CASSGGGLQTKQNIQYF. The chain joins TRBV10-1 to TRBJ2-4, with 7 bases that match TRBD2. Germline-derived CDR1 and CDR2 are WNHNN and SYGVQD (reference sequence). This CDR3 comprises 17 residues. V lost 4 bases, J lost 5 bases, and 14 bases stayed unmatched.

The chain joins TRBV6-6 to TRBJ1-2, with D maybe TRBD1 (5 bases). CDR3 length: 14 residues. Germline V gives CDR1 MNHNY, CDR2 SVGAGI (reference sequence). V lost 4 bases and J lost 6, with 15 bases in between. The CDR3 coding sequence is TGTGCCAGCAGTTCCCAAGAGGGGTTGGATGGCTACACCTTC. Amino acid sequence: CASSSQEGLDGYTF.

This chain uses TRBV2 with TRBJ1-1; D perhaps matches TRBD1 (6 bases). CDR1 is SNHLY, CDR2 FYNNEI, per germline. The germline V and J ends were trimmed by 7 bases and 0 bases, with 15 bases remaining between them. The CDR3 is 15 residues long. The CDR3 loop is CASTEVGQMNTEAFF. In DNA form, the CDR3 reads TGTGCCAGCACTGAGGTAGGACAGATGAACACTGAAGCTTTCTTT.

This chain joins TRBV19 and TRBJ1-4; D gene ambiguous. V lost 3 bases and J 4 bases, leaving 12 bases between the germline ends. CDR1 and CDR2 (germline): LNHDA, SQIVND (reference sequence). This CDR3 has 15 amino acids. CDR3 DNA sequence: TGTGCCAGTAGTATTTCTGGCATGAGTAATGAAAAACTGTTTTTT. It translates to CASSISGMSNEKLFF.